This TCR beta chain was sequenced for a study of shared clonotypes between healthy human individuals. With respect to this clone: The target antigen is unknown.

The CDR3 loop spans 15 amino acids. Per the germline V gene, CDR1 is SGHNT and CDR2 is YYREEE (reference sequence). V was cut by 7 bases and J by 6 bases, with 21 bases left in between. Data came from immunoSEQ multiplex PCR; TCRdb stores just in-frame clones and leaves some out. The profile shows 150,000 to 200,000 clones, about 68% of them singletons. Study-wide points: Clonotype sharing across a few donors was observed for roughly 5% of naive CD4 clonotypes.

The investigators split CD4+ cells into a CD45RA+ naive subset and a CD45RA-negative memory subset. Sequencing input: memory CD4+ T cells sorted from blood. Subset in this sample: CD45RA-negative fraction. This clonotype was obtained from a man aged 30-40 years in good health. The V call is TRBV5-4, the J call TRBJ2-3, with D perhaps being TRBD1 or TRBD2 (7 bases each). CDR3 in DNA: TGTGCCAGCTTCCCCCCGGGCCAGGGGGGGGATACGCAGTATTTT. This encodes CASFPPGQGGDTQYF.